This T cell receptor (beta chain) was identified during a study of CD8 T cells in ankylosing spondylitis. Study-wide results and caveats: Ankylosing spondylitis blood appeared to carry a characteristic TCR beta motif of roughly 8 highly homologous variants.

TCRdb called the 5' RACE reads again in MiXCR, with one record for every CDR3 protein. This repertoire shows 700,000 to 850,000 distinct CDR3 sequences, around 11% found once; its top ten account for less than 0.65%. Note on this clonotype: Its antigen is not identified.

Trimming removed 4 bases from V and 7 bases from J, with 8 bases in between. The CDR3 runs 12 residues. The germline gives CDR1 SNHLY, CDR2 FYNNEI. This chain connects TRBV2 to TRBJ2-1; D may match TRBD1 or TRBD2 (5 bases each). The source of this sequence is a male donor with ankylosing spondylitis. The specimen was blood, either unsorted or a sorted T cell fraction (not recorded which). Written as DNA, the CDR3 is TGTGCCAGCAGTGTGGGGGAAAATGAGCAGTTCTTC. The encoded protein is CASSVGENEQFF.